This entry features one T cell receptor beta chain sequence. It lacks a known antigen. Base qualities are not recorded, but no much larger clone differs from it by a single base. This sample is part of a study of OX40 agonist ivuxolimab in advanced cancers. For the study in its entirety: The costimulatory receptor OX40 (CD134) was targeted by ivuxolimab, a fully human IgG2 agonistic monoclonal antibody. Intravenous ivuxolimab was administered to patients every 2 weeks at six dose levels: 0.01, 0.1, 0.3, 1.5, 3 and 10 mg/kg. Among the roughly 50 dose-escalation patients, around 19 had hepatocellular carcinoma, roughly 15 melanoma, 9 renal cell carcinoma and 9 head and neck cancer. In the dose-escalation cohort, 75% to 90% of patients were male, and the mean age was 60 years with a range of roughly 20 to 80. Prior anti-PD-1, anti-PD-L1 or anti-CTLA-4 therapy was permitted, and 35% to 40% of dose-escalation patients had received checkpoint inhibitors. Partial responses occurred in three dose-escalation patients: two with cutaneous melanoma and one with hepatocellular carcinoma. Peripheral TCRbeta sequencing was intended to test whether TCR sequence diversity was altered and clonal T-cell expansion was caused by ivuxolimab. The paper reports the monotherapy dose-escalation portion (N = 52 patients) of the phase I ivuxolimab trial. Broad study findings and their caveats: After ivuxolimab, CD8+ T cells had more expanded clones than CD4+ T cells on average. Antigen specificity was not determined for the clonally expanded peripheral T cells. Clonal expansion of both CD4+ and CD8+ blood T cells was observed from baseline to week 6 at doses 0.1 to 3.0 mg/kg. Low levels of normalized T-cell clonal expansion were also seen in some patients who did not respond. In the 0.1-3.0 mg/kg groups, partial responders had among the lowest normalized peripheral clonal expansion, particularly in CD8+ T cells.

Genomic DNA was isolated from the sorted cells so that the TCRbeta CDR3 region could be sequenced. The immunoSEQ Assay was used for sequencing of TCRbeta CDR3 regions. This immuneACCESS table, as held by TCRdb, lists in-frame sequences with V and J called but not all clones. Of the missing ones, under half trace to an unresolved V gene in checked studies; the others have no known cause. In all, the sample holds 50,000 to 65,000 clones, and approximately 88% of those were seen once. About 0.75% of the sample belongs to the ten largest clones. V and J lose 3 bases and 2 bases, and a span of 10 bases separates them. According to the germline V gene, CDR1 reads SGHDT and CDR2 reads YYEEEE. Spanning cysteine to phenylalanine, the CDR3 consists of 14 amino acids. Only the CDR3 part of the read is kept: 42 bases, read in frame from the first base. Patients with a history of autoimmune disease or receiving systemic immunosuppression were excluded from the trial. Peripheral blood for TCR sequencing was drawn from every dose cohort at baseline, at cycle 4 day 1 and at cycle 7 day 1. The samples were drawn from a first-in-human, open-label, multicenter phase I dose-escalation trial of ivuxolimab. Adults with locally advanced or metastatic melanoma, renal cell, hepatocellular, or head and neck squamous cell carcinoma were enrolled in the trial. Before TCR sequencing, CD4+ and CD8+ T cells were separately sorted from peripheral blood.

The receptor was derived from an adult with an advanced solid tumor such as melanoma, head and neck, liver or kidney cancer. Here the sequenced sample was CD4+ or CD8+ T cells sorted from blood, taken in a trial of the OX40 agonist ivuxolimab. Recombination connected TRBV5-6 to TRBJ2-3; TRBD2 is a possible D gene, resting on 6 matching bases. In nucleotide form, the sequence is TGTGCCAGCAGCTCGGGACTCCTCACAGATACGCAGTATTTT. Translation gives CASSSGLLTDTQYF.